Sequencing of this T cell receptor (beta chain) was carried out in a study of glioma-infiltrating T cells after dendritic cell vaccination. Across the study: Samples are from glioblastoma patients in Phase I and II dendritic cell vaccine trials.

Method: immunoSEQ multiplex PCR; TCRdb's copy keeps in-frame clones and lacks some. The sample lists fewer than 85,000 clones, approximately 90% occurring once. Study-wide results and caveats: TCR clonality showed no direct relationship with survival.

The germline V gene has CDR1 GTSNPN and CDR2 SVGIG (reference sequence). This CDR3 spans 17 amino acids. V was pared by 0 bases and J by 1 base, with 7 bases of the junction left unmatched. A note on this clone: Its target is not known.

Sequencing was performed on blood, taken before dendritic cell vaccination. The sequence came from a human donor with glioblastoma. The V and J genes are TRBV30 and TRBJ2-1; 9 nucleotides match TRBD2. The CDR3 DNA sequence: TGTGCCTGGAGTGTAGAGTTAGCGGGGGATTCCTACAATGAGCAGTTCTTC. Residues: CAWSVELAGDSYNEQFF.